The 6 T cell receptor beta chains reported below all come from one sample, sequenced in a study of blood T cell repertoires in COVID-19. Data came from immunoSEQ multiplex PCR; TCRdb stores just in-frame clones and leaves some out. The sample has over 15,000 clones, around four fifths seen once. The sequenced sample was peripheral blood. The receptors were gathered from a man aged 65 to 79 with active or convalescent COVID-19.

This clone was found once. DNA for the CDR3: TGTGCCAGCAGGGGACTTTCTCGCACAGATACGCAGTATTTT. It yields the protein CASRGLSRTDTQYF. J is TRBJ2-3 and V is TRBV2; D is possibly TRBD2 (6 bases). Per germline, CDR1 SNHLY and CDR2 FYNNEI. There are 14 residues in the CDR3. V lost 6 bases and J lost 1, with 11 bases in between.

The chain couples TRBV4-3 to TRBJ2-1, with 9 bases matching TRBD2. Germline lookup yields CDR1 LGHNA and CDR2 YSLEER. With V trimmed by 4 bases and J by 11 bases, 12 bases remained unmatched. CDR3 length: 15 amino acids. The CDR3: CASSPHTSSGVKQFF. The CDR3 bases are TGCGCCAGCAGCCCCCATACCTCTAGCGGGGTAAAGCAGTTCTTC.

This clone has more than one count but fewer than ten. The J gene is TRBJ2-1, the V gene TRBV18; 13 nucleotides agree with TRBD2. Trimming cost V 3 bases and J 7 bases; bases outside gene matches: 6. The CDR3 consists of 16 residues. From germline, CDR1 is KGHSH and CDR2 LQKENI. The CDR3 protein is CASSPLTSGGSNEQFF. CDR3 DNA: TGTGCCAGCTCACCCTTGACTAGCGGGGGGAGTAATGAGCAGTTCTTC.

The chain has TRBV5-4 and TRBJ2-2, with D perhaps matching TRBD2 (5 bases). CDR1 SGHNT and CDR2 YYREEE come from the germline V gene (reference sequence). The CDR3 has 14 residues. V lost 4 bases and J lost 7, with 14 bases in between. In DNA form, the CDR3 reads TGTGCCAGCAGCCCGTTGGGCCGGGGCGGGGAGCTGTTTTTT. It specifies CASSPLGRGGELFF.

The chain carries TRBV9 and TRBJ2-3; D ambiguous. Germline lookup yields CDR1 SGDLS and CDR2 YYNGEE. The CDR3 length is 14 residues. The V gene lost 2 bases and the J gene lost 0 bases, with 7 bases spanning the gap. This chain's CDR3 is CASSVLGSTDTQYF. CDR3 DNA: TGTGCCAGCAGCGTGCTCGGTAGCACAGATACGCAGTATTTT.

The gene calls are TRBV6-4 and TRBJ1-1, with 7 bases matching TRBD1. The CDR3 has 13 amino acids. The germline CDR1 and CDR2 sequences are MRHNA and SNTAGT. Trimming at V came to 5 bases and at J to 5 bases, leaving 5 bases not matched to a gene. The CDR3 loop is CASSRTGRTEAFF. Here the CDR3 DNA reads TGTGCCAGCAGTCGGACAGGACGGACTGAAGCTTTCTTT.